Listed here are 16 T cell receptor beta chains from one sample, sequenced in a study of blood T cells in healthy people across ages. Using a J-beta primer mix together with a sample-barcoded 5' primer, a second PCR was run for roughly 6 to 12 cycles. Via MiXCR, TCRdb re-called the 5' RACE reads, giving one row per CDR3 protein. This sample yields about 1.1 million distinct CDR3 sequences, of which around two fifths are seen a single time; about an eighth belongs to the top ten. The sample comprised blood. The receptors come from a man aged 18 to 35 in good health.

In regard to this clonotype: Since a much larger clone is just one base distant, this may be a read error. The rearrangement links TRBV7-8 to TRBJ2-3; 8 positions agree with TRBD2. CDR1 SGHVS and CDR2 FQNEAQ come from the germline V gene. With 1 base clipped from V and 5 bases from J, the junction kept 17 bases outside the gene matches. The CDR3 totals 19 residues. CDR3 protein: CASSLGAGGVGQGRDTQYF. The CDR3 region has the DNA TGTGCCAGCAGCTTAGGGGCGGGGGGCGTCGGGCAGGGAAGAGATACGCAGTATTTT.

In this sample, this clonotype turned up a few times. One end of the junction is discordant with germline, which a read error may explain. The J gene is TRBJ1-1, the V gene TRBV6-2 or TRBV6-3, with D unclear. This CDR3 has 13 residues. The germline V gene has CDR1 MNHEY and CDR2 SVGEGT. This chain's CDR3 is CASSSWSNTEAFF. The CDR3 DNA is TGTGCCAGCAGCTCATGGTCGAACACTGAGGCTTTCTTT.

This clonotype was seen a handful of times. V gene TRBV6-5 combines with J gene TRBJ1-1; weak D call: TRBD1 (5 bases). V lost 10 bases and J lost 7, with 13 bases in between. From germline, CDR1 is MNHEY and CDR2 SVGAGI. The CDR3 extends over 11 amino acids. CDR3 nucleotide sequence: TGTGCCACCTCACGGGGGGATGAAGCTTTCTTT. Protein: CATSRGDEAFF.

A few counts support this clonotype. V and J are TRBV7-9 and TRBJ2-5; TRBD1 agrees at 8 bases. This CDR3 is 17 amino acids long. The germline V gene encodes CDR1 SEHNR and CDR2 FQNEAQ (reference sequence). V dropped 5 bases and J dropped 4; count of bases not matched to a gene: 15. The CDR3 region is CASSDDRGLSFGETQYF. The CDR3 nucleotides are TGTGCCAGCAGCGACGACAGGGGTCTAAGCTTCGGAGAGACCCAGTACTTC.

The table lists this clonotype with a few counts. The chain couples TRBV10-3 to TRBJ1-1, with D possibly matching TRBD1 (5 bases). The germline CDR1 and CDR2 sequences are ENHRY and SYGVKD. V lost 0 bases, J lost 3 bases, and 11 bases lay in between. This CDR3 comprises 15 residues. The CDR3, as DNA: TGTGCCATCAGTGAGTCCGGGGGGGTGGACACTGAAGCTTTCTTT. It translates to CAISESGGVDTEAFF.

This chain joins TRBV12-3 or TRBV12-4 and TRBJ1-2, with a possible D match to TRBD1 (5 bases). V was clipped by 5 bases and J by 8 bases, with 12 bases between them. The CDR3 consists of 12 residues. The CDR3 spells CASSGLGAGYTF. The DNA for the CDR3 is TGTGCCAGCAGTGGTTTAGGGGCCGGCTACACCTTC.

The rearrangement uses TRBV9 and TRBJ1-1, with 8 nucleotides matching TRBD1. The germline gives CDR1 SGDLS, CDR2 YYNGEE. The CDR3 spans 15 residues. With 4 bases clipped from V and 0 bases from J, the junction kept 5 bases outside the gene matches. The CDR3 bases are TGTGCCAGCAGCCCGGGACAGGAGGTGAACACTGAAGCTTTCTTT. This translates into CASSPGQEVNTEAFF.

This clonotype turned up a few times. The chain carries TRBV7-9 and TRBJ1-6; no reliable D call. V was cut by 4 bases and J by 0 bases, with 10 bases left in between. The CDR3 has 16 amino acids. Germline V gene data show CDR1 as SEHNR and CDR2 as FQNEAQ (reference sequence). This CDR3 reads CASSSPGASYNSPLHF. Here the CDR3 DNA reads TGTGCCAGCAGCTCGCCAGGCGCCTCCTATAATTCACCCCTCCACTTT.

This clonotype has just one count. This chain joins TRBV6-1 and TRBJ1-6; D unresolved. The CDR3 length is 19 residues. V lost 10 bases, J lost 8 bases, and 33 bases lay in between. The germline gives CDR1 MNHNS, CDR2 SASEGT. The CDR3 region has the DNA TGTGCCACTCAGCCAGCAGTTACCAGAATGGGCCTTAGGGATTCACCCCTCCACTTT. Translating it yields CATQPAVTRMGLRDSPLHF.

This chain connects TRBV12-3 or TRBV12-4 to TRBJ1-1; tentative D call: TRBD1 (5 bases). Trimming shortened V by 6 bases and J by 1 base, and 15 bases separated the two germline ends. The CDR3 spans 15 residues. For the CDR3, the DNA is TGTGCCAGCAGCCCAGCCGGACATCGGAACACTGAAGCTTTCTTT. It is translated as CASSPAGHRNTEAFF.

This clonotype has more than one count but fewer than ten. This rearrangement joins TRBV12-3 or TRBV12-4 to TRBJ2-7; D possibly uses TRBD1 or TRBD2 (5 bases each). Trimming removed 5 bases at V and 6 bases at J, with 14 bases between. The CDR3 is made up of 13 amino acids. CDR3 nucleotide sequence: TGTGCCAGCAGTCTACGCGAGGGGTCCGAGCAGTACTTC. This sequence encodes CASSLREGSEQYF.

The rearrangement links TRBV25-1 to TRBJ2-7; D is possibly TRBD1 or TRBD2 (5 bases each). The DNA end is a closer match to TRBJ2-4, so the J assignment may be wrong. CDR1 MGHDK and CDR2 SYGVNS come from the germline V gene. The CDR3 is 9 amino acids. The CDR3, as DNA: TGTGCCTTTGGGGGCATTCAGTACTTC. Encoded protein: CAFGGIQYF.

DNA of the CDR3: TGCAGTGCTTCCCCGGGACTAGGGGGCGATGAGCAGTACTTC. It is translated as CSASPGLGGDEQYF. The J gene is TRBJ2-7, the V gene TRBV20-1; perhaps TRBD2 as D (8 bases). Trimming took off 5 bases at V and 7 bases at J, with 21 bases between the two ends. This CDR3 has 14 residues. Germline V gene sequence: CDR1 DFQATT, CDR2 SNEGSKA (reference sequence).

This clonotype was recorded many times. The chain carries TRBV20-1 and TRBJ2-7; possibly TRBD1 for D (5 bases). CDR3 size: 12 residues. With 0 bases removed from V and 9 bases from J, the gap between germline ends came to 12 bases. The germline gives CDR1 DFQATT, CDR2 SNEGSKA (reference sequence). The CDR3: CSARDKGIAQYF. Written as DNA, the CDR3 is TGCAGTGCTAGAGATAAGGGGATTGCGCAGTACTTC.

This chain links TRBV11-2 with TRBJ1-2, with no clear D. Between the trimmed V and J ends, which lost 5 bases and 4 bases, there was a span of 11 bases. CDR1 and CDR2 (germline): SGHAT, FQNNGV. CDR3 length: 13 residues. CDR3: CASSPSDFYGYTF. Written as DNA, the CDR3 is TGTGCCAGCAGCCCCTCAGATTTCTATGGCTACACCTTC.

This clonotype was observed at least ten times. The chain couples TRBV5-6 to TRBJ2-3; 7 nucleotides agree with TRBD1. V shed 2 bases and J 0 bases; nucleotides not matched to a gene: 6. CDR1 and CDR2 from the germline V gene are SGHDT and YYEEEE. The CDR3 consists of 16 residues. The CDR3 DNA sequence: TGTGCCAGCAGCTTTATTCCGACAGGGAGCACAGATACGCAGTATTTT. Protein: CASSFIPTGSTDTQYF.